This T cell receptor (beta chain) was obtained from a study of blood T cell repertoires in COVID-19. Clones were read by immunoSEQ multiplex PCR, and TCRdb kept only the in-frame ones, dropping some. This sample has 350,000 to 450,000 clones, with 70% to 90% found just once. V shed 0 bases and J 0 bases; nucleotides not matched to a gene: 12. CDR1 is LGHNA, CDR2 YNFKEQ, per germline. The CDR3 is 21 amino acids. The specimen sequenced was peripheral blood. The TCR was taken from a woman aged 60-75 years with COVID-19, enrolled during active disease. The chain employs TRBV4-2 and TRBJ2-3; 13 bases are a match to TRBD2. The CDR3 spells CASSQDPRTSGRRPSTDTQYF. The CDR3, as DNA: TGTGCCAGCAGCCAAGATCCAAGGACTAGCGGGAGAAGGCCTAGCACAGATACGCAGTATTTT.